This TCR beta chain emerged from a study of shared clonotypes between healthy human individuals. Points from the study as a whole: Donor scarcity curtailed the genetic and exposure-history diversity represented herein.

This clone was seen only once. As yet, its antigen is unknown. Deletions cut 3 bases from V and 8 bases from J, with 13 bases between. Germline V lookup: CDR1 SNHLY, CDR2 FYNNEI. CDR3 length: 14 residues. On sorted subsets, replicate PCRs used approximately 200 ng DNA, or 30,000 or so T cell genomes. Measured with immunoSEQ multiplex PCR; TCRdb has only the in-frame clones, and not every one. The sample records about 2.4 million clones, 93% being singletons. J is TRBJ1-4 and V is TRBV2, with D perhaps TRBD1 (6 bases). The sequence was collected from a man aged 18 to 30 in good health. Some clones in this sample may be carry-over from other donors' samples. Source material: naive CD4+ T cells from PBMCs. The subset: CD45RA+ positively selected. CDR3 loop: CASSDLTGGEKLFF. In DNA form, the CDR3 reads TGTGCCAGCAGTGATCTGACAGGCGGAGAAAAACTGTTTTTT.